The 16 T cell receptor beta chains reported below all come from one sample, sequenced in a study of T cells after yellow fever vaccination. MiXCR was run by TCRdb on the 5' RACE reads, yielding one entry per CDR3 protein. The data contain 70,000 or so distinct CDR3 sequences, about 7.3% of them singletons. The sequencing used CD8+ T cells sorted from PBMCs, collected approximately 11 days after the first yellow fever vaccination. These TCRs come from a man younger than 35 who received the YFV17D yellow fever vaccine.

The chain joins TRBV9 to TRBJ1-4, with 7 bases lining up with TRBD1. CDR1 and CDR2 (germline): SGDLS, YYNGEE. The CDR3 runs 15 residues. The trim removed 1 base at V and 2 bases at J, leaving 2 bases unmatched. CDR3: CASSVSGGTNEKLFF. In DNA, the CDR3 is TGTGCCAGCAGCGTATCAGGGGGGACTAATGAAAAACTGTTTTTT.

J is TRBJ2-7 and V is TRBV4-3; D is undetermined. V gave up 2 bases and J gave up 3 bases, with 8 bases separating them. This CDR3 is built from 13 residues. In germline, CDR1 is LGHNA, CDR2 YSLEER. The CDR3 spells CASSQRSSYEQYF. The CDR3 DNA sequence: TGCGCCAGCAGCCAAAGGAGCAGCTACGAGCAGTACTTC.

This clonotype showed up many times. The chain's CDR3 is CASGAGTGITEAFF. Written as DNA, the CDR3 is TGTGCTAGTGGAGCCGGGACAGGGATAACTGAAGCTTTCTTT. The rearrangement joins TRBV12-5 to TRBJ1-1, with 9 bases fitting TRBD1. V lost 6 bases to trimming and J lost 5 bases; unmatched junction nucleotides: 7. Germline V gene data show CDR1 as LGHNT and CDR2 as FRNRAP. The CDR3 contains 14 residues. Full variable domain (rest looked up from reference TRBV12-5 and TRBJ1-1): DARVTQTPRHKVTEMGQEVTMRCQPILGHNTVFWYRQTMMQGLELLAYFRNRAPLDDSGMPKDRFSAEMPDATLATLKIQPSEPRDSAVYFCASGAGTGITEAFFGQGTRLTVV.

This clonotype was recorded many times. V is TRBV19 and J is TRBJ2-2; D is unresolved. CDR1 and CDR2 (germline): LNHDA, SQIVND (reference sequence). V was clipped by 5 bases and J by 0 bases, with 7 bases between them. This CDR3 comprises 14 residues. Written as DNA, the CDR3 is TGTGCCAGTAGTTTCCAGACGAACACCGGGGAGCTGTTTTTT. Protein product: CASSFQTNTGELFF.

This clonotype was counted many times. The chain links TRBV4-3 to TRBJ2-2, with D uncertain. V was shortened by 3 bases and J by 6 bases, with 14 bases between the two germline ends. The CDR3 totals 15 residues. Germline CDR1 LGHNA, CDR2 YSLEER. CDR3 bases: TGCGCCAGCAGCCACTCTGCGCGTGGCCCCGGGGAGCTGTTTTTT. The encoded protein is CASSHSARGPGELFF.

At least ten counts were recorded for this clonotype. This sequence joins TRBV29-1 and TRBJ2-6; TRBD1 agrees at 8 bases. V shed 6 bases and J 4 bases; nucleotides not matched to a gene: 8. Looked up from germline, CDR1 is SQVTM and CDR2 is ANQGSEA. The CDR3 runs to 15 residues. DNA for the CDR3: TGCAGCGTCCGGGACAGGCGGGGAGGGGCCAACGTCCTGACTTTC. Protein: CSVRDRRGGANVLTF.

The chain links TRBV19 to TRBJ2-1; a possible D gene is TRBD1 (5 bases). V was shortened by 5 bases and J by 5 bases, with 13 bases between the two germline ends. In germline, CDR1 is LNHDA, CDR2 SQIVND (reference sequence). There are 14 residues in the CDR3. The CDR3 protein is CASSFLDTHNEQFF. CDR3 DNA: TGTGCCAGTAGTTTCCTGGACACTCACAATGAGCAGTTCTTC.

This clonotype was recorded many times. The chain carries TRBV29-1 and TRBJ2-2, with D unresolved. CDR1 is SQVTM, CDR2 ANQGSEA, per germline. This CDR3 has 16 amino acids. V was clipped by 6 bases and J by 4 bases, with 21 bases between them. The DNA for the CDR3 is TGCAGCGTCGCCACCTTAAGGATCGACGGCACCGGGGAGCTGTTTTTT. Its translation: CSVATLRIDGTGELFF.

The sample holds a few counts of this clonotype. The chain links TRBV3-1 to TRBJ1-2, with 8 bases matching TRBD1. This CDR3 comprises 17 residues. Germline values: CDR1 LGHDT, CDR2 YNNKEL (reference sequence). Unmatched junction bases numbered 8, after V lost 0 bases and J lost 2 bases. The CDR3 DNA follows: TGTGCCAGCAGCCAAGATCTTTTGACAGGGGCGAACTATGGCTACACCTTC. It encodes CASSQDLLTGANYGYTF. Together with reference TRBV3-1 and TRBJ1-2, the CDR3 gives the full variable domain: DTAVSQTPKYLVTQMGNDKSIKCEQNLGHDTMYWYKQDSKKFLKIMFSYNNKELIINETVPNRFSPKSPDKAHLNLHINSLELGDSAVYFCASSQDLLTGANYGYTFGSGTRLTVV.

This clonotype has a count of ten or more. The chain links TRBV12-3 or TRBV12-4 to TRBJ1-2, with D possibly TRBD1 on 5 matching bases. The CDR3 consists of 15 residues. The V gene lost 6 bases and the J gene lost 3 bases, with 17 bases spanning the gap. In DNA, the CDR3 is TGTGCCAGCAGCCCTAGAGGGGAGGGCGACTATGGCTACACCTTC. Translating it yields CASSPRGEGDYGYTF.

This clonotype has a handful of counts. The chain combines TRBV12-3 or TRBV12-4 with TRBJ2-3, with D perhaps matching TRBD1 or TRBD2 (5 bases each). CDR3 length: 16 amino acids. V gave up 6 bases and J gave up 4 bases, with 20 bases separating them. The CDR3 nucleotides are TGTGCCAGCAGCGGCCTACCGGGACCGCGGCCAGATACGCAGTATTTT. It translates to CASSGLPGPRPDTQYF.

The J gene is TRBJ2-1, the V gene TRBV7-6, with D perhaps given as TRBD1 or TRBD2 (5 bases each). Germline loops: CDR1 SGHVS, CDR2 FNYEAQ. V lost 3 bases to trimming and J lost 5 bases, with 14 bases between them. This CDR3 has 15 amino acids. In DNA, the CDR3 is TGTGCCAGCAGCTTCGGGACCCCGGCCAACAATGAGCAGTTCTTC. It translates to CASSFGTPANNEQFF.

This clonotype was picked up many times. The chain couples TRBV9 to TRBJ2-1, with D perhaps matching TRBD2 (8 bases). The V end was cut by 3 bases, the J end by 2 bases, with 18 bases between. The CDR3 is 17 amino acids. CDR1 and CDR2 (germline): SGDLS, YYNGEE. This CDR3 is CASSAGDSGGPYNEQFF. DNA for the CDR3: TGTGCCAGCAGCGCAGGGGACAGCGGGGGTCCCTACAATGAGCAGTTCTTC.

There are a few counts of this clonotype. The CDR3 sequence: CASAATTAVYGYTF. The CDR3 DNA reads as TGTGCCAGCGCCGCGACCACAGCAGTATATGGCTACACCTTC. The chain couples TRBV11-1 to TRBJ1-2; D is unclear. Trimming removed 8 bases at V and 5 bases at J, with 18 bases between. The CDR3 length is 14 residues. Germline assignment: CDR1 SGHAT and CDR2 FQDESV (reference sequence).

This chain uses TRBV6-2 or TRBV6-3 with TRBJ2-3; D remains unclear. Looked up from germline, CDR1 is MNHEY and CDR2 is SVGEGT. V was shortened by 2 bases and J by 2 bases, with 11 bases between the two germline ends. The CDR3 covers 15 residues. CDR3 DNA: TGTGCCAGCAGTTACGGAAGATACTTCACAGATACGCAGTATTTT. It is translated as CASSYGRYFTDTQYF.

The V and J genes are TRBV20-1 and TRBJ1-2, with a possible D match to TRBD1 (6 bases). CDR1 and CDR2 (germline): DFQATT, SNEGSKA (reference sequence). V lost 0 bases and J lost 2, with 16 bases in between. The CDR3 loop spans 16 amino acids. The CDR3 is CSARDYRDNPNYGYTF. As DNA, the CDR3 is TGCAGTGCTAGAGATTACAGGGACAATCCCAACTATGGCTACACCTTC.